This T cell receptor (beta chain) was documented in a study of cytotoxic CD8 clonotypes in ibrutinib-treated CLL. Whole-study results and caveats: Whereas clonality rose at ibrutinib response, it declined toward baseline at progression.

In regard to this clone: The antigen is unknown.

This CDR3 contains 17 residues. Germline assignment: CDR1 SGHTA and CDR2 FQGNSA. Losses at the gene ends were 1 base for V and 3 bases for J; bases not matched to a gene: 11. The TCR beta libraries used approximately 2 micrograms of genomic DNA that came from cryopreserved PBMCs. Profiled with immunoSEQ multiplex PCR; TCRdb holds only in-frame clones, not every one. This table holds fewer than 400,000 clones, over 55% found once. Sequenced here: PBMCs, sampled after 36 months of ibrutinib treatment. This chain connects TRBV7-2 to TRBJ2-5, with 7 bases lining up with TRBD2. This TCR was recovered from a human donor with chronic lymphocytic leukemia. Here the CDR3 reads CASSLGPSGGDEETQYF. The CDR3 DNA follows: TGTGCCAGCAGCTTAGGCCCTAGCGGTGGGGATGAAGAGACCCAGTACTTC. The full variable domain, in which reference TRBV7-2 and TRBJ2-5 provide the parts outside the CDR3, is GAGVSQSPSNKVTEKGKDVELRCDPISGHTALYWYRQSLGQGLEFLIYFQGNSAPDKSGLPSDRFSAERTGGSVSTLTIQRTQQEDSAVYLCASSLGPSGGDEETQYFGPGTRLLVL.